The text below deals with one T cell receptor (beta chain). As yet, its antigen is unknown. The authors prepared the TCRbeta library with unique molecular identifiers. Using its own MiXCR run on the PCR reads, TCRdb lists one record per CDR3 protein. The sample holds around 490,000 distinct CDR3 sequences; around 10% are singletons and the top ten take 12% to 15%. This specimen comes from a study of T-cell reconstitution after alpha-beta-depleted transplantation in children. Study-level findings and limits: At the one-year point after transplant, T-cell counts and TCRbeta diversity were found to come mostly from T cells that had been newly produced. The study traced high day-60 TCRbeta diversity in some patients to surviving recipient T cells and thymic progenitors. In patients about two months after transplant, alpha-beta T cells reportedly arose from several hundred expanded graft clones.

The specimen comprised PBMCs, mostly from graft donor cells, sampled 180 days after TCRalphabeta/CD19-depleted stem cell transplant. The TCR originated in a female patient aged 2-10 years who had a stem cell transplant for aplastic anemia, so the T cells may come from the graft donor.

As DNA, the CDR3 is TGCGCCAGCAGCTTGAGGCTAGCGGAGTACACCGGGGAGCTGTTTTTT. Translated, it gives CASSLRLAEYTGELFF. This chain links TRBV5-1 with TRBJ2-2, with 7 bases identical to TRBD2. The CDR3 contains 16 residues. In germline, CDR1 is SGHRS, CDR2 YFSETQ. J was trimmed by 3 bases and V by 1 base; bases with no gene match: 6.